This TCR beta chain derives from a study of preoperative IRX-2 immunotherapy in early breast cancer. CDR3 length: 15 residues. Germline CDR1 is SQVTM and CDR2 is ANQGSEA. Trimming cost V 4 bases and J 5 bases; bases outside gene matches: 9. This table comes from immunoSEQ multiplex PCR, and its TCRdb copy is limited to in-frame clones, with some not included. The table shows around 30,000 clones, with approximately 80% occurring only once. The treatment denotes: preoperative locoregional IRX-2 cytokine immunotherapy. Samples came from a phase Ib trial of preoperative locoregional IRX-2 cytokine immunotherapy.

The receptor comes from a human donor with breast cancer. Sampling took place from a patient treated with IRX-2 immunotherapy. The chain recombines TRBV29-1 with TRBJ2-5, with 11 bases that match TRBD2. In nucleotides, the CDR3 is TGCAGCGTTGGCCTAGCGGGGGGTTTTGAGGAGACCCAGTACTTC. It codes for CSVGLAGGFEETQYF.